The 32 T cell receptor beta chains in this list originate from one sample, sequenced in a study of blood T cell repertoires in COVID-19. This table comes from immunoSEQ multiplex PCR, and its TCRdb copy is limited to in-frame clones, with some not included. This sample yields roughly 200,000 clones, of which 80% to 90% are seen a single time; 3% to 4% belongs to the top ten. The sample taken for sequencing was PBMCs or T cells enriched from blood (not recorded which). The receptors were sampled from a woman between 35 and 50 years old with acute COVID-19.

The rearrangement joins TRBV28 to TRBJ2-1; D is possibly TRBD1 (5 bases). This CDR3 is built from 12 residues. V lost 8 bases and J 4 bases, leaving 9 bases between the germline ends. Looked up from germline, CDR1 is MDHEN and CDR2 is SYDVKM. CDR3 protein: CASGAVYNEQFF. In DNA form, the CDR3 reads TGTGCCAGCGGGGCAGTTTACAATGAGCAGTTCTTC.

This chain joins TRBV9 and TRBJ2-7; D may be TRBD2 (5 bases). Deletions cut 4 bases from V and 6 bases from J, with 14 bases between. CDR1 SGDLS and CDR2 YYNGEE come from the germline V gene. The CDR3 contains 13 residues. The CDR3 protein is CASSPVGGVEQYF. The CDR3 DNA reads TGTGCCAGCAGCCCCGTCGGAGGAGTCGAGCAGTACTTC.

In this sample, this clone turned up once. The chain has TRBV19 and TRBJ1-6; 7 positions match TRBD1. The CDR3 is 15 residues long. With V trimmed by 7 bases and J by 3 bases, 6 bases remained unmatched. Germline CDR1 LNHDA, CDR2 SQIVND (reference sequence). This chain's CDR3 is CASIPRDSYNSPLHF. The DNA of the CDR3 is TGTGCCAGTATCCCCCGGGACAGCTATAATTCACCCCTCCACTTT.

The CDR3 nucleotides are TGTGCCAGCAGCCAAGATTCGGAGGGACGGGCTGAAGCTTTCTTT. Its translation: CASSQDSEGRAEAFF. The V call is TRBV14, the J call TRBJ1-1, with D perhaps TRBD1 (5 bases). Trimming stripped 0 bases from V and 6 bases from J, with 14 bases between. The CDR3 extends over 15 amino acids. Germline V gives CDR1 SGHDN, CDR2 FVKESK. Full variable domain (rest looked up from reference TRBV14 and TRBJ1-1): EAGVTQFPSHSVIEKGQTVTLRCDPISGHDNLYWYRRVMGKEIKFLLHFVKESKQDESGMPNNRFLAERTGGTYSTLKVQPAELEDSGVYFCASSQDSEGRAEAFFGQGTRLTVV.

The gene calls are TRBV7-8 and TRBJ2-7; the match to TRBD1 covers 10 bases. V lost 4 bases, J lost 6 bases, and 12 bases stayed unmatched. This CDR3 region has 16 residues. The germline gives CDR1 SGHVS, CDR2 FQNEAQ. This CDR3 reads CASSSLTQTGGGEQYF. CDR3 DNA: TGTGCCAGCAGCTCCTTGACCCAGACAGGGGGCGGCGAGCAGTACTTC.

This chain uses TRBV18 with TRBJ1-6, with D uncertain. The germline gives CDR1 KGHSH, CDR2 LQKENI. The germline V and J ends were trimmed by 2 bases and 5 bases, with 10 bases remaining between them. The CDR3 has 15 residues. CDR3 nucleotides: TGTGCCAGCTCACCAGGAGAAACCAATAATTCACCCCTCCACTTT. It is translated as CASSPGETNNSPLHF.

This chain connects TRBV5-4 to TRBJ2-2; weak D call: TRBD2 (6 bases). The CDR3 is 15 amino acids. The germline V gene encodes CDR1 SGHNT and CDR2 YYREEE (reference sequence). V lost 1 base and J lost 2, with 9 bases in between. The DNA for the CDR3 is TGTGCCAGCAGCTTGCGCGGGGCAAACACCGGGGAGCTGTTTTTT. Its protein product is CASSLRGANTGELFF.

The CDR3 DNA reads TGTGCCAGTAGCCGGACAGGGAACACCGGGGAGCTGTTTTTT. As protein: CASSRTGNTGELFF. The chain recombines TRBV19 with TRBJ2-2, with TRBD1 matching over 7 bases. Germline CDR1 and CDR2: LNHDA and SQIVND (reference sequence). The CDR3 totals 14 residues. Germline trimming cut 6 bases from V and 1 base from J; bases unmatched to any gene: 2.

The DNA of the CDR3 is TGTGCCAGCACAAGACAGGGGAGGAACACCGGGGAGCTGTTTTTT. Residues: CASTRQGRNTGELFF. The chain couples TRBV6-5 to TRBJ2-2, with 8 bases matching TRBD1. CDR1 MNHEY and CDR2 SVGAGI come from the germline V gene. The CDR3 has 15 amino acids. Germline trimming cut 7 bases from V and 1 base from J; bases unmatched to any gene: 5.

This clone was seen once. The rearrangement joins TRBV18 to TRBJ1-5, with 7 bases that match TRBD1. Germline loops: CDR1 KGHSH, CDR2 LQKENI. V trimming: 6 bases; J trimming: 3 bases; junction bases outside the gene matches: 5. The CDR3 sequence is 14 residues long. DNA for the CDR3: TGTGCCAGCTCGCTTACAGGGGCCAATCAGCCCCAGCATTTT. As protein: CASSLTGANQPQHF.

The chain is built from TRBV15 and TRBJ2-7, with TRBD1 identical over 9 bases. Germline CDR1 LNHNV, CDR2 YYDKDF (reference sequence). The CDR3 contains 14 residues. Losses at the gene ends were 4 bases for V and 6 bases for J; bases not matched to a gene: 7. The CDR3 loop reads CATSNPGTGPEQYF. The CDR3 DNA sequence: TGTGCCACCAGCAACCCCGGGACAGGGCCCGAGCAGTACTTC.

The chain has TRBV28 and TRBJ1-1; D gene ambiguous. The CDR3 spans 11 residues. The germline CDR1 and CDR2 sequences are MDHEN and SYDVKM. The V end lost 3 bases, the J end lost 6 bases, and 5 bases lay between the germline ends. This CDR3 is CASSFIAEAFF. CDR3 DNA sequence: TGTGCCAGCAGTTTTATTGCTGAAGCTTTCTTT.

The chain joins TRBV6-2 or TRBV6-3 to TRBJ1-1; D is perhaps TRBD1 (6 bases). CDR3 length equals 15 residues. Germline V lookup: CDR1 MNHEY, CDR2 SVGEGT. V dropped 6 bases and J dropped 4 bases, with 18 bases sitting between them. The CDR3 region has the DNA TGTGCCAGCAGCAAGACGACAGGTTTTGGCACTGAAGCTTTCTTT. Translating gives CASSKTTGFGTEAFF.

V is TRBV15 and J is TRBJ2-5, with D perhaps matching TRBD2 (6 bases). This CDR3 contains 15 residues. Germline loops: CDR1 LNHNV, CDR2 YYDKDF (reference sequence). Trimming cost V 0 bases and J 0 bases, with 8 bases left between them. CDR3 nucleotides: TGTGCCACCAGCAGAGACCGGGACTACCAAGAGACCCAGTACTTC. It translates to CATSRDRDYQETQYF. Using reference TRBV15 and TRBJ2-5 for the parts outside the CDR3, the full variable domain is DAMVIQNPRYQVTQFGKPVTLSCSQTLNHNVMYWYQQKSSQAPKLLFHYYDKDFNNEADTPDNFQSRRPNTSFCFLDIRSPGLGDTAMYLCATSRDRDYQETQYFGPGTRLLVL.

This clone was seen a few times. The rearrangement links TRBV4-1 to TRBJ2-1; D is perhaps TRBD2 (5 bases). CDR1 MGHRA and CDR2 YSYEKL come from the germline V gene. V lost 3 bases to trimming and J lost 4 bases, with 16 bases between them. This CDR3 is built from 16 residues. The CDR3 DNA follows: TGCGCCAGCAGCCACCTTGGTCGCGGGTTATACAATGAGCAGTTCTTC. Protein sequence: CASSHLGRGLYNEQFF.

The CDR3 DNA follows: TGTGCCAGCAGCTTGTTCAGGGCGAATGAGCAGTTCTTC. Translating it yields CASSLFRANEQFF. The chain uses TRBV5-5 and TRBJ2-1, with TRBD1 as a possible D gene (5 bases). CDR1 and CDR2 from the germline V gene are SGHKS and YYEKEE (reference sequence). The CDR3 is made up of 13 amino acids. Deletions cut 1 base from V and 7 bases from J, with 9 bases between.

The CDR3 DNA reads TGTGCCAGCAGCTTGACAGGGGGTAGAGACACCATATATTTT. Translated: CASSLTGGRDTIYF. The chain recombines TRBV7-2 with TRBJ1-3; 9 nucleotides line up with TRBD1. Germline CDR1 is SGHTA and CDR2 is FQGNSA. The CDR3 is 14 amino acids. V gave up 3 bases and J gave up 8 bases; unmatched junction bases: 5.

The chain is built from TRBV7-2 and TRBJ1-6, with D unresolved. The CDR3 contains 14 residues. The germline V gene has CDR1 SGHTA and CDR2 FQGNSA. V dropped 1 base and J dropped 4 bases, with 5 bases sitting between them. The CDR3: CASSLGAYNSPLHF. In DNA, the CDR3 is TGTGCCAGCAGCTTAGGGGCGTATAATTCACCCCTCCACTTT.

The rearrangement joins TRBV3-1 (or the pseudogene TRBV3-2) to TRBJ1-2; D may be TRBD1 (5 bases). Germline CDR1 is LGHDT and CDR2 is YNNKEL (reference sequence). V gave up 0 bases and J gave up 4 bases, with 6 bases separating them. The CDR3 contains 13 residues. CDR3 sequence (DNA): TGTGCCAGCAGCCAAGATCAGGGCTATGGCTACACCTTC. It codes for CASSQDQGYGYTF.

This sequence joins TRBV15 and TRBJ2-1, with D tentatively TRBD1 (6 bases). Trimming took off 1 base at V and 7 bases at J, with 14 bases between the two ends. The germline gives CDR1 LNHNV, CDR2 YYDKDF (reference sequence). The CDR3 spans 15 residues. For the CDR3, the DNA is TGTGCCACCAGCAGAGGTGGACAGCGTGGGAATGAGCAGTTCTTC. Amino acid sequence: CATSRGGQRGNEQFF. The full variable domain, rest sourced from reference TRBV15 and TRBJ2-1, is DAMVIQNPRYQVTQFGKPVTLSCSQTLNHNVMYWYQQKSSQAPKLLFHYYDKDFNNEADTPDNFQSRRPNTSFCFLDIRSPGLGDTAMYLCATSRGGQRGNEQFFGPGTRLTVL.

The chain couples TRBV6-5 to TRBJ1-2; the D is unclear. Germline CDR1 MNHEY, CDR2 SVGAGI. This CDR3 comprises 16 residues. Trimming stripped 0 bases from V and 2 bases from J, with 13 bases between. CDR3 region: CASSYSISRLNYGYTF. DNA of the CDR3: TGTGCCAGCAGTTACTCGATTTCGCGGCTAAACTATGGCTACACCTTC.

Here the CDR3 DNA reads TGCAGCGTTGCGTACTACACCGGGGAGCTGTTTTTT. This gives the protein CSVAYYTGELFF. The chain couples TRBV29-1 to TRBJ2-2; D call uncertain. The V gene's germline CDR1 is SQVTM and CDR2 ANQGSEA. V lost 4 bases, J lost 3 bases, and 6 bases lay in between. This CDR3 spans 12 amino acids.

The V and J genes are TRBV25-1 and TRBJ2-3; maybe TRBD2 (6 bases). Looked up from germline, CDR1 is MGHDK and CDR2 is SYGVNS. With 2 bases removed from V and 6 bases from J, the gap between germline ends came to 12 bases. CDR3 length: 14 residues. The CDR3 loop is CASSEVGRGDTQYF. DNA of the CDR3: TGTGCCAGCAGTGAAGTAGGACGGGGGGATACGCAGTATTTT. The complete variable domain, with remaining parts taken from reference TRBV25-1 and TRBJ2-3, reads EADIYQTPRYLVIGTGKKITLECSQTMGHDKMYWYQQDPGMELHLIHYSYGVNSTEKGDLSSESTVSRIRTEHFPLTLESARPSHTSQYLCASSEVGRGDTQYFGPGTRLTVL.

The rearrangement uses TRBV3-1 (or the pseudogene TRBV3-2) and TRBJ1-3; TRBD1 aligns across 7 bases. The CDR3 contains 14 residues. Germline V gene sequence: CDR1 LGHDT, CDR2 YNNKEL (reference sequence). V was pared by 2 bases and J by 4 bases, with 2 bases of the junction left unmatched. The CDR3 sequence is CASSQSDRGNTIYF. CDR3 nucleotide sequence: TGTGCCAGCAGCCAATCGGACAGGGGAAACACCATATATTTT.

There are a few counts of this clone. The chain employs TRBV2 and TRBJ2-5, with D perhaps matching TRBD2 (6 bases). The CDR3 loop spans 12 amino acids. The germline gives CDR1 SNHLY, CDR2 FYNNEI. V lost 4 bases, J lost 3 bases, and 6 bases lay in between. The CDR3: CASSGREETQYF. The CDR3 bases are TGTGCCAGCAGTGGGAGGGAAGAGACCCAGTACTTC.

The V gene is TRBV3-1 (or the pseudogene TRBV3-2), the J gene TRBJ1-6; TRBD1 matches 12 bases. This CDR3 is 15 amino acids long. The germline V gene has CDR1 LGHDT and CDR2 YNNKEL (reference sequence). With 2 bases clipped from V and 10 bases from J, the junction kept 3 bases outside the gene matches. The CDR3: CASSQSGQGASPLHF. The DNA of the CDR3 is TGTGCCAGCAGCCAATCGGGACAGGGGGCCTCACCCCTCCACTTT.

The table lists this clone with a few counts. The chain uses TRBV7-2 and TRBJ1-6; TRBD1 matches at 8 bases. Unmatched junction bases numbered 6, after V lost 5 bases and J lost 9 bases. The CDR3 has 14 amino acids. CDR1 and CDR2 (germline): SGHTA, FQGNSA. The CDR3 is CASSVGQGGSPLHF. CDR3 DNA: TGTGCCAGCAGCGTCGGACAGGGTGGTTCACCCCTCCACTTT.

The DNA of the CDR3 is TGTGCCAGCAGCTTACGTGGACTAGCGGGAGCCGGTGAGCAGTTCTTC. This translates into CASSLRGLAGAGEQFF. This chain connects TRBV7-6 to TRBJ2-1; 13 bases map to TRBD2. V shed 2 bases and J 9 bases; nucleotides not matched to a gene: 7. The CDR3 spans 16 residues. From germline, CDR1 is SGHVS and CDR2 FNYEAQ.

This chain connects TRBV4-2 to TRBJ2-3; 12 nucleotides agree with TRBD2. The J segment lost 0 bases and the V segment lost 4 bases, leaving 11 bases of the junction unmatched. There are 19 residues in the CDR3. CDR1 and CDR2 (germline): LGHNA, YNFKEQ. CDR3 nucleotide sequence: TGTGCCAGCAGCCTGAACGGACTAGCGGGATCCTCTAGCACAGATACGCAGTATTTT. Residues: CASSLNGLAGSSSTDTQYF.

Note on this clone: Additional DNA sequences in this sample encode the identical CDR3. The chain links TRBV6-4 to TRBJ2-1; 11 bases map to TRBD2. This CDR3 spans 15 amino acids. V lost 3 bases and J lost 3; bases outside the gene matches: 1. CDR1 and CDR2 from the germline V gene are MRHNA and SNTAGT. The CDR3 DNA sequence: TGTGCCAGCAGTGAAACTAGCGGGAGCTACAATGAGCAGTTCTTC. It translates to CASSETSGSYNEQFF.

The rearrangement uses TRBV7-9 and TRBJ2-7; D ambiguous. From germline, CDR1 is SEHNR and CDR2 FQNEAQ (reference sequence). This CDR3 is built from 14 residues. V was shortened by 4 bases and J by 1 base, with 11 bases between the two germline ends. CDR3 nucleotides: TGTGCCAGCAGCTCCCCGAACAGATCCTACGAGCAGTACTTC. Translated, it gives CASSSPNRSYEQYF.

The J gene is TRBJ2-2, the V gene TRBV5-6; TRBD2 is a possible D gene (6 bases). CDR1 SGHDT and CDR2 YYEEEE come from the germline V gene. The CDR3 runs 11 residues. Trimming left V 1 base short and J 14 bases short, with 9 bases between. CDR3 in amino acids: CASSLRGLLFF. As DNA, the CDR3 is TGTGCCAGCAGCTTGCGGGGACTTCTGTTTTTT.